The clone carrying this T cell receptor beta chain has just one count. Its antigen remains unidentified. This record comes from a study of chemoradiotherapy in HPV16-positive cancers. Study observations and caveats: Better recurrence-free survival went with HPV-responsive T-cell expansion in HPV16-positive patients. Functional assays defining HPV-specific T cells used only a couple of HPV16-positive patients.

The CDR3 loop spans 14 amino acids. V shed 7 bases and J 7 bases; nucleotides not matched to a gene: 7. Germline loops: CDR1 MNHEY, CDR2 SVGAGI. Data came from immunoSEQ multiplex PCR; TCRdb stores just in-frame clones and leaves some out. The table lists approximately 19,000 clones, about 87% of them singletons. The TCR comes from a human donor with HPV-associated anogenital cancer. The sample in question was blood, obtained from a patient who underwent chemoradiotherapy. This chain connects TRBV6-5 to TRBJ2-7; TRBD2 agrees at 13 bases. The CDR3 bases are TGTGCCAGCAAAGGGACTAGCGGGGTACGTGAGCAGTACTTC. Protein sequence: CASKGTSGVREQYF.